Sequencing of this T cell receptor (beta chain) was carried out in a study of somatic mutations in cytotoxic T cells in rheumatoid arthritis. Across the whole study: Flow cytometric sorting isolated some V beta antibody-stained T-cell populations at nearly 100% purity, and among them were V beta1+ cells that underwent TCRB sequencing.

Note on this clone: Its antigen remains unknown.

Repertoires were generated with immunoSEQ multiplex PCR, while TCRdb's copy carries only in-frame clones and drops some. The sample holds 20,000 or so clones, over 75% seen once. General observations from the study: Rheumatoid arthritis patients and age-matched healthy controls showed no significant difference in CD8+ T-cell clonality.

Female donors made up about 60% of the healthy controls, blood donors whose median age was around 57 years (range about 21-80). Purity of the CD4+ and CD8+ cells, isolated by positive magnetic bead selection, was checked by flow cytometry. This CDR3 comprises 15 residues. Germline CDR1 SGHTA, CDR2 FQGNSA. V was clipped by 7 bases and J by 7 bases, with 23 bases between them. The receptor comes from a woman aged 50 to 60 in good health. Input material: CD8+ T cells sorted from blood. This chain joins TRBV7-2 and TRBJ2-7; perhaps TRBD2 as D (6 bases). The CDR3 region has the DNA TGTGCCAGCACCGGCACTCGGGACTCCTCAGGGGAGCAGTACTTC. Protein: CASTGTRDSSGEQYF.